What follows describes a single TCR beta chain. Germline assignment: CDR1 SGHRS and CDR2 YFSETQ. The length of the CDR3 is 14 residues. Trimming left V 1 base short and J 3 bases short, with 10 bases between. The data derive from a study of blood T cells in healthy people across ages. A second PCR, run for about 6 to 11 cycles, used a sample-barcoded 5' primer plus a J-beta primer mix. TCRdb used MiXCR to reprocess the 5' RACE reads, holding one entry per CDR3 protein. The sample holds roughly 1,100,000 distinct CDR3 sequences, under 30% seen once. These data were likewise used in another study, on T cells of mothers and their children. That publication notes: The study obtained over 9 million TCR beta CDR3 reads per mother and about 3 million per child.

The gene calls are TRBV5-1 and TRBJ1-2; no firm D call. This TCR came from a girl aged 2-9 years in good health. Sequencing used blood. CDR3 bases: TGCGCCAGCAGCTTGAATATTCCGGACTATGGCTACACCTTC. It specifies CASSLNIPDYGYTF.